The 20 T cell receptor beta chains reported below all come from one sample, sequenced in a study of neurological immune-mediated disorders. TCRdb processed the 5' RACE reads anew with MiXCR; each CDR3 protein has one entry. The sample has around 29,000 distinct CDR3 sequences, about an eighth seen once. The sequencing sample was made of PBMCs. These receptor sequences come from a woman aged 60-70 years in good health.

In its sample, this clonotype was seen many times. The chain uses TRBV12-3 or TRBV12-4 and TRBJ2-4; D tentatively fits TRBD1 or TRBD2 (5 bases each). The CDR3 runs to 14 residues. V lost 4 bases and J 1 base, leaving 8 bases between the germline ends. The CDR3 DNA is TGTGCCAGCAGTTATGAGGGGGCCAAAAACATTCAGTACTTC. Its protein is CASSYEGAKNIQYF.

There are many counts of this clonotype. V usage is TRBV20-1 and J usage is TRBJ2-1, with 7 nucleotides matching TRBD2. CDR3 length: 13 residues. Germline CDR1 reads DFQATT; CDR2 reads SNEGSKA (reference sequence). J gave up 7 bases and V 6 bases, and 9 bases lay outside the gene matches. The CDR3 nucleotides are TGCAGTGCGGTTAGCGGGTACGGGAATGAGCAGTTCTTC. This encodes CSAVSGYGNEQFF.

This rearrangement joins TRBV5-1 to TRBJ2-3; maybe TRBD2 (6 bases). The CDR3 contains 20 residues. Germline CDR1 SGHRS, CDR2 YFSETQ. Trimming stripped 4 bases from V and 5 bases from J, with 32 bases between. CDR3 nucleotides: TGCGCCAGCAGCAGGCAGGGACTTGAACGTTTGGATAGAGGCAAAGATACGCAGTATTTT. Translating gives CASSRQGLERLDRGKDTQYF. Drawing the rest from reference TRBV5-1 and TRBJ2-3, the complete variable domain is KAGVTQTPRYLIKTRGQQVTLSCSPISGHRSVSWYQQTPGQGLQFLFEYFSETQRNKGNFPGRFSGRQFSNSRSEMNVSTLELGDSALYLCASSRQGLERLDRGKDTQYFGPGTRLTVL.

This clonotype was seen at least ten times. The chain links TRBV5-5 to TRBJ2-3; 8 bases map to TRBD2. The CDR3 runs to 15 residues. Trimming took 7 bases from V and 3 from J; bases not matched to a gene: 10. The V gene's germline CDR1 is SGHKS and CDR2 YYEKEE (reference sequence). This CDR3 reads CASGSGGVWTDTQYF. The CDR3 nucleotides read TGTGCCAGCGGTTCCGGGGGGGTATGGACAGATACGCAGTATTTT.

This clonotype showed up many times. The rearrangement links TRBV20-1 to TRBJ2-7; no definite D call. The V end was cut by 3 bases, the J end by 4 bases, with 7 bases between. This CDR3 has 11 residues. CDR1 is DFQATT and CDR2 is SNEGSKA in the germline V gene (reference sequence). Here the CDR3 DNA reads TGCAGTGCTAGCCCCGGTTACGAGCAGTACTTC. Residues: CSASPGYEQYF.

In its sample, this clonotype was seen many times. The chain has TRBV5-6 and TRBJ2-5, with 11 bases aligning to TRBD2. This CDR3 contains 15 residues. Germline trimming cut 4 bases from V and 5 bases from J; bases unmatched to any gene: 7. Germline CDR1 and CDR2: SGHDT and YYEEEE. This CDR3 reads CASSRLAGMGETQYF. DNA for the CDR3: TGTGCCAGCAGCCGACTAGCGGGGATGGGGGAGACCCAGTACTTC.

This clonotype was found many times. The V call is TRBV5-1, the J call TRBJ2-5, with D perhaps TRBD1 (5 bases). CDR3 length equals 14 residues. In germline, CDR1 is SGHRS, CDR2 YFSETQ. The germline V and J ends were trimmed by 4 bases and 2 bases, with 12 bases remaining between them. The chain's CDR3 is CASSDATAQETQYF. The DNA for the CDR3 is TGCGCCAGCAGCGACGCGACAGCTCAAGAGACCCAGTACTTC.

This clonotype was observed many times. The chain employs TRBV4-2 and TRBJ2-5; 7 bases map to TRBD1. With V trimmed by 3 bases and J by 5 bases, 18 bases remained unmatched. The germline CDR1 and CDR2 sequences are LGHNA and YNFKEQ. This CDR3 has 18 residues. The CDR3: CASSHRPNRDPRGETQYF. CDR3 nucleotide sequence: TGTGCCAGCAGCCATCGCCCCAACCGGGACCCCAGGGGGGAGACCCAGTACTTC.

This clonotype was found many times. The J gene is TRBJ1-1, the V gene TRBV4-2, with 7 bases fitting TRBD1. CDR3 size: 16 residues. V was pared by 2 bases and J by 5 bases, with 11 bases of the junction left unmatched. Germline CDR1 and CDR2: LGHNA and YNFKEQ. CDR3: CASSQLPRGRLTEAFF. The CDR3 nucleotides are TGTGCCAGCAGCCAACTCCCGAGGGGGCGATTAACTGAAGCTTTCTTT.

This clonotype appeared many times. The rearrangement joins TRBV5-1 to TRBJ1-2; D gene uncertain. Germline CDR1 reads SGHRS; CDR2 reads YFSETQ. The CDR3 is 14 residues long. With 0 bases removed from V and 8 bases from J, the gap between germline ends came to 14 bases. The CDR3 loop reads CASSLVDGSMGYTF. CDR3 in DNA: TGCGCCAGCAGCTTGGTGGACGGAAGTATGGGCTACACCTTC.

This clonotype showed up many times. The rearrangement joins TRBV7-6 to TRBJ2-1, with 7 nucleotides matching TRBD2. CDR3 length: 19 amino acids. Germline CDR1 is SGHVS and CDR2 is FNYEAQ. V lost 2 bases, J lost 0 bases, and 13 bases stayed unmatched. The CDR3 loop reads CASSLRSGGPLSSYNEQFF. The CDR3 DNA reads as TGTGCCAGCAGCTTAAGGTCGGGGGGTCCTTTAAGCTCCTACAATGAGCAGTTCTTC.

This clonotype was found many times. This chain links TRBV6-1 with TRBJ1-5; a possible D gene is TRBD1 (6 bases). The CDR3 covers 13 residues. V gave up 7 bases and J gave up 5 bases, with 12 bases separating them. The germline CDR1 and CDR2 sequences are MNHNS and SASEGT. Here the CDR3 reads CASTGTPYQPQHF. Written as DNA, the CDR3 is TGTGCCAGCACCGGGACACCCTATCAGCCCCAGCATTTT.

This clonotype was detected ten times or more. The V call is TRBV19, the J call TRBJ2-6; the match to TRBD1 covers 7 bases. Per the germline V gene, CDR1 is LNHDA and CDR2 is SQIVND (reference sequence). The trim removed 3 bases at V and 4 bases at J, leaving 3 bases unmatched. CDR3 length: 15 residues. CDR3: CASSMPGQGANVLTF. CDR3 in DNA: TGTGCCAGTAGTATGCCGGGACAGGGGGCCAACGTCCTGACTTTC.

This clonotype was counted many times. The J gene is TRBJ1-4, the V gene TRBV28; D ambiguous. Germline V gene sequence: CDR1 MDHEN, CDR2 SYDVKM. The V end lost 3 bases, the J end lost 0 bases, and 8 bases lay between the germline ends. The CDR3 contains 15 residues. CDR3 DNA: TGTGCCAGCAGTTTCAGCGTTGCAACTAATGAAAAACTGTTTTTT. Translated, it gives CASSFSVATNEKLFF.

As for this clonotype: It may be a read error: a sequence one base away is much more abundant. V and J are TRBV10-3 and TRBJ2-7; 7 bases are shared with TRBD1. The CDR3 length is 13 residues. The germline CDR1 and CDR2 sequences are ENHRY and SYGVKD. V trimming: 6 bases; J trimming: 9 bases; junction bases outside the gene matches: 11. The CDR3: CAIRGTTGTVQYF. In nucleotides, the CDR3 is TGTGCCATCAGGGGGACGACAGGGACCGTGCAGTACTTC.

This clonotype has ten or more counts. The V call is TRBV12-3 or TRBV12-4, the J call TRBJ2-7; 10 bases match TRBD1. This CDR3 region has 18 residues. V shed 1 base and J 2 bases; nucleotides not matched to a gene: 11. This chain's CDR3 is CASSLGRDRGKPTYEQYF. The CDR3 coding sequence is TGTGCCAGCAGTTTAGGGAGGGACAGGGGTAAACCCACCTACGAGCAGTACTTC.

This clonotype was seen many times. The chain couples TRBV20-1 to TRBJ2-1; 8 nucleotides align to TRBD1. V gave up 1 base and J gave up 2 bases; unmatched junction bases: 4. CDR1 and CDR2 from the germline V gene are DFQATT and SNEGSKA (reference sequence). This CDR3 is built from 15 residues. CDR3 loop: CSARVRDRTYNEQFF. In nucleotides, the CDR3 is TGCAGTGCTAGAGTCCGGGACAGGACCTACAATGAGCAGTTCTTC.

This clonotype was picked up many times. The rearrangement uses TRBV5-1 and TRBJ1-2; D is perhaps TRBD1 (5 bases). The length of the CDR3 is 16 residues. CDR1 and CDR2 (germline): SGHRS, YFSETQ. V shed 4 bases and J shed 7 bases, with 23 bases lying between them. The CDR3 DNA sequence: TGCGCCAGCAGCCCCCCCCCGGCAGGGAATACGATTGGCTACACCTTC. Its protein product is CASSPPPAGNTIGYTF.

This clonotype was seen just once. For the CDR3, the DNA is TGCGCCAGCAGCCAAGATCCCGGTAGGGGCTACACCTTC. Amino acids: CASSQDPGRGYTF. This chain uses TRBV4-3 with TRBJ1-2; no reliable D call. CDR3 length: 13 residues. V was cut by 0 bases and J by 8 bases, with 10 bases left in between. CDR1 and CDR2 (germline): LGHNA, YSLEER.

This clonotype has a count of ten or more. This chain links TRBV11-2 with TRBJ2-1, with D possibly TRBD2 on 6 matching bases. V lost 6 bases and J 4 bases, leaving 13 bases between the germline ends. Germline V gene data show CDR1 as SGHAT and CDR2 as FQNNGV. This CDR3 contains 14 residues. The CDR3 spells CASSERAGYNEQFF. The CDR3 coding sequence is TGTGCCAGCAGTGAGCGGGCGGGGTACAATGAGCAGTTCTTC.